Following are 17 T cell receptor beta chains from one sample sequenced in a study of CXCR3-negative and CXCR3-positive naive CD8 T cells (dated by TCRdb to between 2017 and 2020). These receptors' antigens are unknown. General conclusions and limits of the study: TRB CDR3s from CXCR3-positive naive cells showed higher hydrophobicity (lower Kidera factor 4), lower energy, and higher strength and volume indices than CXCR3-negative naive cells.

Sequencing instrument: NextSeq 550. The Human TCR Profiling Kit (MiLaboratory) was used to prepare UMI-labeled 5' RACE TRB cDNA libraries. After TCRdb reprocessed the reads, each CDR3 protein sequence was kept as one row, without DNA. The sample's own table lists around 110,000 distinct CDR3 sequences. The ten top clones hold 0.35% to 0.4% of the sample. Sequenced material: naive CXCR3+ CD8+ T cells from blood. The meaning of the sample's cell subset or site label: CD45RO-CCR7+CD27+CD95- naive CD8+ T cells expressing CXCR3 (TNR3+). These receptors were collected from a human donor in good health. Some clones in this sample may be carry-over from other donors' samples.

This chain uses TRBV5-1 with TRBJ2-1; TCRdb's D gene call, TRBD1, goes unchecked for lack of DNA. CDR3 length: 14 residues. Looked up from germline, CDR1 is SGHRS and CDR2 is YFSETQ. This CDR3 reads CASSLGQGSDEQLF.

The chain couples TRBV7-9 to TRBJ2-3. From germline, CDR1 is SEHNR and CDR2 FQNEAQ (reference sequence). The CDR3 spans 13 residues. The CDR3 loop reads CASSPIADDTQYF.

The chain joins TRBV20-1 to TRBJ1-2; TCRdb names TRBD1, which stays unverified in the absence of DNA. The CDR3 is made up of 15 amino acids. Germline lookup yields CDR1 DFQATT and CDR2 SNEGSKA (reference sequence). This CDR3 reads CSARDPQTAGYGYTF.

This chain connects TRBV27 to TRBJ2-7; as DNA is missing, the TRBD2 call by TCRdb cannot be tested. From germline, CDR1 is MNHEY and CDR2 SMNVEV (reference sequence). This CDR3 has 14 residues. This CDR3 is CASSQLAGVGEQYF.

The gene calls are TRBV29-1 and TRBJ2-7; there is no DNA to check the TCRdb D call of TRBD1. The germline V gene has CDR1 SQVTM and CDR2 ANQGSEA. The CDR3 is 13 residues long. This chain's CDR3 is CSVRLGHTYEQYF.

The chain uses TRBV5-5 and TRBJ2-7. Germline loops: CDR1 SGHKS, CDR2 YYEKEE (reference sequence). CDR3 length: 14 amino acids. CDR3: CASSLAGETYEQYF. The variable domain in full, completed from reference TRBV5-5 and TRBJ2-7, reads DAGVTQSPTHLIKTRGQQVTLRCSPISGHKSVSWYQQVLGQGPQFIFQYYEKEERGRGNFPDRFSARQFPNYSSELNVNALLLGDSALYLCASSLAGETYEQYFGPGTRLTVT.

CDR3 amino acids: CASSIARIGGNTEAFF. This chain joins TRBV19 and TRBJ1-1; TCRdb designates TRBD1, a call that cannot be tested without DNA. Germline V gene data show CDR1 as LNHDA and CDR2 as SQIVND (reference sequence). The CDR3 has 16 residues.

This chain joins TRBV7-2 and TRBJ2-7; without DNA, the TCRdb call of TRBD1 cannot be checked. CDR3 length: 12 amino acids. Germline CDR1 and CDR2: SGHTA and FQGNSA. CDR3 protein: CASSPGQAEQYF.

The genes are TRBV29-1 and TRBJ1-2; the TCRdb call, TRBD1, lacks DNA for checking. CDR3 size: 15 residues. Germline CDR1 reads SQVTM; CDR2 reads ANQGSEA. CDR3 sequence: CSVEDTRGFAYGYTF.

This chain uses TRBV21-1 with TRBJ2-7; TCRdb indicates TRBD1, and absent DNA this call remains unverified. TRBV21-1 is assigned pseudogene status. CDR3 size: 16 residues. CDR3 residues: CASSNRTGEIGYEQYF.

J is TRBJ2-7 and V is TRBV29-1; the D call of TRBD1 rests on TCRdb alone, since no DNA is present to check it. This CDR3 region has 12 residues. Germline CDR1 is SQVTM and CDR2 is ANQGSEA. CDR3 region: CSVEKQGNEQYF.

The chain couples TRBV29-1 to TRBJ2-7; TCRdb's assignment of TRBD2 cannot be checked, as there is no DNA. This CDR3 region has 14 residues. Looked up from germline, CDR1 is SQVTM and CDR2 is ANQGSEA. The CDR3 protein is CSALGGLDFDEQYF.

The rearrangement joins TRBV11-1 to TRBJ1-1; the TCRdb call, TRBD1, lacks DNA for checking. The CDR3 totals 14 residues. Per germline, CDR1 SGHAT and CDR2 FQDESV (reference sequence). This CDR3 reads CASSLGGGRTEAFF.

The chain is built from TRBV29-1 and TRBJ2-2; TCRdb names TRBD1, which stays unverified in the absence of DNA. The germline gives CDR1 SQVTM, CDR2 ANQGSEA. The CDR3 has 16 residues. CDR3 sequence: CSVEGSGTSYTGELFF.

This chain uses TRBV6-5 with TRBJ2-3; there is no DNA to check the TCRdb D call of TRBD1. CDR1 and CDR2 (germline): MNHEY, SVGAGI. This CDR3 region has 14 residues. The CDR3 loop is CASSPGVEADTQYF.

This chain connects TRBV5-4 to TRBJ1-4. CDR1 is SGHNT and CDR2 is YYREEE in the germline V gene (reference sequence). CDR3 size: 13 residues. The CDR3 here is CASSLGSSEKLFF.

The rearrangement uses TRBV10-3 and TRBJ1-2; TCRdb returns TRBD1, unconfirmable since there is no DNA. CDR1 and CDR2 (germline): ENHRY, SYGVKD. The CDR3 runs to 14 residues. The CDR3 spells CAISDGQGIYGYTF.